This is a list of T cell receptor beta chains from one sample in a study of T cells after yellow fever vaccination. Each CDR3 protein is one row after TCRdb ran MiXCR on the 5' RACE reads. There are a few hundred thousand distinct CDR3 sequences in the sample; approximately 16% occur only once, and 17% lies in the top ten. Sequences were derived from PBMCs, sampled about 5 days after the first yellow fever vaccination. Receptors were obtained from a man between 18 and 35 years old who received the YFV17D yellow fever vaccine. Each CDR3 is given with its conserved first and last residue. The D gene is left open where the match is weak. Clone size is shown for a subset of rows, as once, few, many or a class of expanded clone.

CDR3aa: CASSPEASGTQYF
CDR3nt: TGTGCCAGCAGCCCAGAGGCCTCCGGGACCCAGTACTTC
v_gene: TRBV7-2
d_gene: -
j_gene: TRBJ2-5
abundance: -

CDR3aa: CASSHRGFPEETQYF
CDR3nt: TGTGCCAGCAGTCACAGAGGGTTTCCAGAAGAGACCCAGTACTTC
v_gene: TRBV6-2/TRBV6-3
d_gene: -
j_gene: TRBJ2-5
abundance: -

CDR3aa: CASSLAADFQETQYF
CDR3nt: TGTGCCAGCAGCTTAGCAGCGGACTTCCAAGAGACCCAGTACTTC
v_gene: TRBV7-2
d_gene: -
j_gene: TRBJ2-5
abundance: few

CDR3aa: CARSLAGGPQNNEQFF
CDR3nt: TGTGCCAGAAGCTTGGCCGGCGGCCCCCAGAACAATGAGCAGTTCTTC
v_gene: TRBV5-3
d_gene: -
j_gene: TRBJ2-1
abundance: -

CDR3aa: CSAPQGHETQYF
CDR3nt: TGCAGTGCTCCACAGGGGCACGAGACCCAGTACTTC
v_gene: TRBV20-1
d_gene: TRBD1
j_gene: TRBJ2-5
abundance: few

CDR3aa: CASSSLGQGNQPQHF
CDR3nt: TGTGCCAGCAGTTCCCTGGGACAGGGAAATCAGCCCCAGCATTTT
v_gene: TRBV27
d_gene: TRBD1
j_gene: TRBJ1-5
abundance: many

CDR3aa: CASSPNAGQQETQYF
CDR3nt: TGTGCCAGCAGCCCGAATGCGGGACAGCAAGAGACCCAGTACTTC
v_gene: TRBV7-3
d_gene: -
j_gene: TRBJ2-5
abundance: few

CDR3aa: CASGTIDLTYSNQPQHF
CDR3nt: TGTGCCAGCGGGACAATCGACCTCACTTATAGCAATCAGCCCCAGCATTTT
v_gene: TRBV28
d_gene: -
j_gene: TRBJ1-5
abundance: -

CDR3aa: CASSLFGYGYTF
CDR3nt: TGTGCCAGCAGCTTATTTGGTTATGGCTACACCTTC
v_gene: TRBV7-8
d_gene: -
j_gene: TRBJ1-2
abundance: few

CDR3aa: CASTEWGRGTDTQYF
CDR3nt: TGTGCCAGCACCGAGTGGGGACGGGGCACAGATACGCAGTATTTT
v_gene: TRBV7-9
d_gene: -
j_gene: TRBJ2-3
abundance: -

CDR3aa: CASSRRGVGYEQYF
CDR3nt: TGTGCCAGCAGTAGGCGGGGGGTCGGTTACGAGCAGTACTTC
v_gene: TRBV12-3/TRBV12-4
d_gene: TRBD2
j_gene: TRBJ2-7
abundance: -

CDR3aa: CASSLGAGSNQPQHF
CDR3nt: TGTGCCAGCAGCTTAGGGGCGGGAAGCAATCAGCCCCAGCATTTT
v_gene: TRBV7-2
d_gene: -
j_gene: TRBJ1-5
abundance: many

CDR3aa: CASSLVLGGTDTQYF
CDR3nt: TGTGCCAGCAGCTTAGTTTTAGGTGGAACAGATACGCAGTATTTT
v_gene: TRBV7-9
d_gene: -
j_gene: TRBJ2-3
abundance: -

CDR3aa: CASSLAIGGAEAFF
CDR3nt: TGCGCCAGCAGCTTGGCCATTGGGGGTGCTGAAGCTTTCTTT
v_gene: TRBV5-1
d_gene: -
j_gene: TRBJ1-1
abundance: -

CDR3aa: CASSADRGMRTGELFF
CDR3nt: TGCGCCAGCAGCGCAGACAGGGGGATGAGGACCGGGGAGCTGTTTTTT
v_gene: TRBV5-1
d_gene: TRBD1
j_gene: TRBJ2-2
abundance: few

CDR3aa: CAIATPFLPATDTQYF
CDR3nt: TGTGCCATCGCCACCCCTTTCCTCCCAGCCACAGATACGCAGTATTTT
v_gene: TRBV10-3
d_gene: -
j_gene: TRBJ2-3
abundance: -

CDR3aa: CASSVGQGVEKLFF
CDR3nt: TGTGCCAGCAGCGTGGGGCAGGGTGTTGAAAAACTGTTTTTT
v_gene: TRBV9
d_gene: -
j_gene: TRBJ1-4
abundance: -

CDR3aa: CASTSGGEGETQYF
CDR3nt: TGCGCCAGCACGAGCGGGGGCGAGGGAGAGACCCAGTACTTC
v_gene: TRBV5-1
d_gene: TRBD2
j_gene: TRBJ2-5
abundance: -

CDR3aa: CASSLSISTLSPLHF
CDR3nt: TGTGCCAGCAGCTTATCAATAAGCACGCTTTCACCCCTCCACTTT
v_gene: TRBV7-8
d_gene: -
j_gene: TRBJ1-6
abundance: few

CDR3aa: CSATPGGHYGYTF
CDR3nt: TGCAGTGCCACACCGGGGGGACACTATGGCTACACCTTC
v_gene: TRBV20-1
d_gene: -
j_gene: TRBJ1-2
abundance: few

CDR3aa: CASSFVGRANYGYTF
CDR3nt: TGTGCCAGCAGCTTCGTCGGCAGAGCTAACTATGGCTACACCTTC
v_gene: TRBV7-2
d_gene: -
j_gene: TRBJ1-2
abundance: -

CDR3aa: CASSSVQGSSYNEQFF
CDR3nt: TGTGCCAGCAGCTCCGTACAGGGTAGCTCCTACAATGAGCAGTTCTTC
v_gene: TRBV11-2
d_gene: -
j_gene: TRBJ2-1
abundance: few

CDR3aa: CASSFVLYTEAFF
CDR3nt: TGTGCCAGCAGTTTTGTTTTGTACACTGAAGCTTTCTTT
v_gene: TRBV28
d_gene: -
j_gene: TRBJ1-1
abundance: -

CDR3aa: CASRSQGYTGELFF
CDR3nt: TGTGCCAGCAGATCCCAGGGGTACACCGGGGAGCTGTTTTTT
v_gene: TRBV7-3
d_gene: -
j_gene: TRBJ2-2
abundance: -

CDR3aa: CASRGPGGAYTEAFF
CDR3nt: TGTGCCAGCAGGGGTCCAGGGGGCGCTTATACTGAAGCTTTCTTT
v_gene: TRBV28
d_gene: TRBD1
j_gene: TRBJ1-1
abundance: -

CDR3aa: CASSLQGWGETQYF
CDR3nt: TGTGCCAGCAGCTTACAGGGATGGGGAGAGACCCAGTACTTC
v_gene: TRBV7-8
d_gene: -
j_gene: TRBJ2-5
abundance: few

CDR3aa: CASSSGLASGELFF
CDR3nt: TGCGCCAGCAGCTCGGGACTAGCCTCCGGGGAGCTGTTTTTT
v_gene: TRBV5-1
d_gene: TRBD2
j_gene: TRBJ2-2
abundance: many

CDR3aa: CASSASGTRGQSSNQPQHF
CDR3nt: TGTGCCAGCAGCGCGTCCGGGACCAGGGGACAATCTAGCAATCAGCCCCAGCATTTT
v_gene: TRBV4-2
d_gene: -
j_gene: TRBJ1-5
abundance: -

CDR3aa: CASSQHLYNSPLHF
CDR3nt: TGTGCCAGCAGTCAACATCTCTATAATTCACCCCTCCACTTT
v_gene: TRBV27
d_gene: -
j_gene: TRBJ1-6
abundance: -

CDR3aa: CASSLNSVGVETQYF
CDR3nt: TGTGCCAGCAGCCTGAACTCGGTGGGGGTGGAGACCCAGTACTTC
v_gene: TRBV7-8
d_gene: -
j_gene: TRBJ2-5
abundance: many

CDR3aa: CASGWGPSSYNEQFF
CDR3nt: TGTGCCAGTGGGTGGGGTCCGAGCTCCTACAATGAGCAGTTCTTC
v_gene: TRBV7-3
d_gene: -
j_gene: TRBJ2-1
abundance: -